The following is a T cell receptor (beta chain) sequence with its context. Germline CDR1 SGHTA, CDR2 FQGTGA. The CDR3 contains 15 residues. V lost 2 bases, J lost 3 bases, and 5 bases stayed unmatched. The record originates from a study of blood T cell repertoires in COVID-19. For the study at large: Material from acute and convalescent COVID-19 was sourced from the United States, Italy and Spain. Nucleic acid was either cDNA or gDNA, and it came from T cells, B-cell-depleted T cells, or PBMCs.

Original data processing: Reference gene primer amplification in the assay estimated nucleated cell counts. Method: immunoSEQ multiplex PCR; TCRdb's copy keeps in-frame clones and lacks some. V and J calls and clone size come straight from that table; D and trimming were deduced from the DNA. The sample has under 150,000 clones, approximately 86% seen once; the top ten hold approximately 20%. Source material: peripheral blood. This sequence originates from a woman aged 45 to 65 who had recovered from COVID-19. The chain employs TRBV7-3 and TRBJ2-3; 7 bases match TRBD2. This CDR3 reads CASSLLGGKTDTQYF. The CDR3 DNA reads TGTGCCAGCAGCTTATTGGGGGGGAAAACAGATACGCAGTATTTT.